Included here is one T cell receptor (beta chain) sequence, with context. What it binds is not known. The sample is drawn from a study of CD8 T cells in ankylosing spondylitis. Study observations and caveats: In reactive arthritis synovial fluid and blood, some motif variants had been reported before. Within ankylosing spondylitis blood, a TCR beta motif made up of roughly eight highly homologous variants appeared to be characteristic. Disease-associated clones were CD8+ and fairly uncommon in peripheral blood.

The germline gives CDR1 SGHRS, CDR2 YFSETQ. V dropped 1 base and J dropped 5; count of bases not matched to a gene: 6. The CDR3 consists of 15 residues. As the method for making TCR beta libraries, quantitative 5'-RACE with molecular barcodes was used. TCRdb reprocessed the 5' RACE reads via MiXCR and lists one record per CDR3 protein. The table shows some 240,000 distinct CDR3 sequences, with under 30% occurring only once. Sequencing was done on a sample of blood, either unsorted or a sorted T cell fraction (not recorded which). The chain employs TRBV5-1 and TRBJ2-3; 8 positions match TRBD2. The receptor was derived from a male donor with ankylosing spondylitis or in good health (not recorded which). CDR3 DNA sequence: TGCGCCAGCAGCTTGCCGGGGGGGGCTGTAGATACGCAGTATTTT. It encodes CASSLPGGAVDTQYF.